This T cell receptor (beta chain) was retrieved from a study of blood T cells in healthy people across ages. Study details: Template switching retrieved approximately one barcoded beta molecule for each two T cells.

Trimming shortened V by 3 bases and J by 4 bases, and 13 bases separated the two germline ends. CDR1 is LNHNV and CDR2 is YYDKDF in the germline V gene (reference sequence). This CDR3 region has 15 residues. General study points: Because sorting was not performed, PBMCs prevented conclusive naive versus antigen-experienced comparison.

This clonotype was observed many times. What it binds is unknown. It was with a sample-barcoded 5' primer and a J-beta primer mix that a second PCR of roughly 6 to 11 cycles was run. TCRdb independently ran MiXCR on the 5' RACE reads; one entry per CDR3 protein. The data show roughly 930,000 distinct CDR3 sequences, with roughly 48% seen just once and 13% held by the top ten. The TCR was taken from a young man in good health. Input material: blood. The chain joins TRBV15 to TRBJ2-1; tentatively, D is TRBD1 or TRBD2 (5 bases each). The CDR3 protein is CATSRHRDGYNEQFF. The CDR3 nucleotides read TGTGCCACCAGCAGGCATCGGGACGGGTACAATGAGCAGTTCTTC.